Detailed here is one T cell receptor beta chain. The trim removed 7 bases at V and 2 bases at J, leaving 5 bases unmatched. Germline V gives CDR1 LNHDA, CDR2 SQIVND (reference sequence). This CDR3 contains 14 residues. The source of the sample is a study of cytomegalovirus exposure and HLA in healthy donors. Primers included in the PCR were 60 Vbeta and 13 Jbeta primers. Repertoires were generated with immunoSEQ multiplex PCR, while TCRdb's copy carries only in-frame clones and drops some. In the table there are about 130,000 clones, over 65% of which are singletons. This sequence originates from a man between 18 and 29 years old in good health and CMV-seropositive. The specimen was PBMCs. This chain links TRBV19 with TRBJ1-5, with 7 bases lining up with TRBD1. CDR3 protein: CASNRGEGNQPQHF. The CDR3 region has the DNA TGTGCCAGTAACAGGGGTGAAGGCAATCAGCCCCAGCATTTT.